The rows below give T cell receptor beta chains drawn from one sample of a study of shared clonotypes between healthy human individuals. This table comes from immunoSEQ multiplex PCR, and its TCRdb copy is limited to in-frame clones, with some not included. The sample lists some 2.1 million clones; approximately 95% were seen once. Sequenced: naive CD8+ T cells sorted from blood. Receptors originate from a man aged 18 to 29 in good health. Both conserved end residues are part of each CDR3. D genes are given only for firm matches. Clone size is shown for a subset of rows, as once, few, many or a class of expanded clone.

cdr3_length d_call j_call clone_size v_call cdr3_aa cdr3_nt
14 . TRBJ2-3 once TRBV5-6 CASSLAGATDTQYF TGTGCCAGCAGCTTGGCGGGGGCGACAGATACGCAGTATTTT
13 . TRBJ2-1 . TRBV9 CASSVMGYNEQFF TGTGCCAGCAGCGTTATGGGTTACAATGAGCAGTTCTTC
14 . TRBJ1-1 . TRBV6-5 CASSLWYLNTEAFF TGTGCCAGCAGTCTGTGGTACTTGAACACTGAAGCTTTCTTT
15 . TRBJ1-6 . TRBV13 CASSLFNDPGSPLHF TGTGCCAGCAGCCTTTTTAATGACCCGGGTTCACCCCTCCACTTT
16 . TRBJ1-1 . TRBV14 CASSQDPGTENTEAFF TGTGCCAGCAGCCAAGACCCCGGGACGGAGAACACTGAAGCTTTCTTT
13 . TRBJ2-1 . TRBV2 CASTAPRYNEQFF TGTGCCAGCACCGCTCCCCGCTACAATGAGCAGTTCTTC
15 TRBD1 TRBJ1-6 . TRBV5-1 CASSSDRANNSPLHF TGCGCCAGCAGCTCGGACAGGGCGAATAATTCACCCCTCCACTTT
16 TRBD1 TRBJ1-4 . TRBV5-6 CASSQTGTGGPEKLFF TGTGCCAGCAGCCAGACCGGGACAGGGGGCCCTGAAAAACTGTTTTTT
14 . TRBJ1-1 . TRBV5-5 CASSLAVGYTEAFF TGTGCCAGCAGCTTGGCCGTGGGTTACACTGAAGCTTTCTTT
13 . TRBJ2-3 . TRBV5-4 CASSLGTADTQYF TGTGCCAGCAGCTTGGGGACAGCAGATACGCAGTATTTT
15 . TRBJ2-5 once TRBV5-4 CASSLWGAPQETQYF TGTGCCAGCAGCTTGTGGGGGGCTCCTCAAGAGACCCAGTACTTC
14 TRBD1 TRBJ2-2 . TRBV6-5 CASKTGGRDGELFF TGTGCCAGCAAGACAGGGGGCCGTGACGGGGAGCTGTTTTTT
11 . TRBJ1-1 few TRBV10-3 CATTGNTEAFF TGTGCCACAACAGGTAACACTGAAGCTTTCTTT
15 TRBD1 TRBJ2-1 . TRBV27 CASSLQGATDNEQFF TGTGCCAGCAGTTTACAGGGGGCCACGGACAATGAGCAGTTCTTC
17 TRBD1 TRBJ1-1 . TRBV28 CASSFPSRDSNFTEAFF TGTGCCAGCAGTTTTCCATCCCGGGACAGTAACTTCACTGAAGCTTTCTTT
15 . TRBJ1-6 . TRBV7-6 CASSPTLPYNSPLHF TGTGCCAGCAGCCCAACGCTGCCCTATAATTCACCCCTCCACTTT
15 TRBD2 TRBJ2-6 once TRBV13 CASRSGGTGANVLTF TGTGCCAGCAGGTCCGGGGGGACTGGGGCCAACGTCCTGACTTTC
13 . TRBJ2-7 . TRBV14 CASSQRLRAEQYF TGTGCCAGCAGCCAAAGGTTACGGGCCGAGCAGTACTTC
14 . TRBJ2-7 . TRBV9 CASSVEPSSYEQYF TGTGCCAGCAGCGTAGAACCCAGCTCCTACGAGCAGTACTTC
16 TRBD1 TRBJ1-4 once TRBV4-1 CASSHPPGQGNEKLFF TGCGCCAGCAGCCATCCTCCGGGACAGGGAAATGAAAAACTGTTTTTT
14 TRBD1 TRBJ1-2 . TRBV9 CASSPEGQGVGYTF TGTGCCAGCAGCCCCGAGGGACAGGGGGTAGGCTACACCTTC
14 TRBD2 TRBJ2-7 . TRBV5-4 CASSFLAGGDEQYF TGTGCCAGCAGCTTTCTAGCGGGGGGCGACGAGCAGTACTTC
15 TRBD1 TRBJ1-2 . TRBV4-3 CASSQTQGSVDGYTF TGCGCCAGCAGCCAGACACAGGGGAGTGTTGATGGCTACACCTTC
13 . TRBJ1-2 . TRBV13 CASSLGAGPGYTF TGTGCCAGCAGCTTAGGTGCAGGGCCGGGCTACACCTTC
13 . TRBJ1-1 . TRBV2 CASGEDGSTEAFF TGTGCCAGCGGCGAGGACGGTAGCACTGAAGCTTTCTTT
12 . TRBJ2-2 . TRBV2 CASSDNTGELFF TGTGCCAGCAGTGACAACACCGGGGAGCTGTTTTTT
15 . TRBJ2-7 . TRBV4-1 CASSPTAPGLFEQYF TGCGCCAGCAGCCCGACAGCCCCCGGCCTGTTCGAGCAGTACTTC
14 . TRBJ2-2 . TRBV5-4 CASSTWDVQGELFF TGTGCCAGCAGCACCTGGGACGTGCAGGGGGAGCTGTTTTTT
15 TRBD1 TRBJ2-5 . TRBV27 CASSSSGTGVETQYF TGTGCCAGCAGTTCCTCCGGGACAGGAGTGGAGACCCAGTACTTC
14 . TRBJ1-5 . TRBV9 CASSVGGQGLPQHF TGTGCCAGCAGCGTAGGTGGGCAGGGTCTGCCCCAGCATTTT
15 TRBD1 TRBJ1-1 . TRBV6-5 CASSPLTGGNTEAFF TGTGCCAGCAGCCCCCTGACAGGGGGGAACACTGAAGCTTTCTTT
14 TRBD2 TRBJ2-3 . TRBV10-3 CAISGGAVTDTQYF TGTGCCATTAGCGGGGGGGCGGTCACAGATACGCAGTATTTT
15 . TRBJ2-1 . TRBV5-1 CASSLFDSSYNEQFF TGCGCCAGCAGCTTGTTTGACAGCTCCTACAATGAGCAGTTCTTC
15 . TRBJ1-1 . TRBV10-3 CAITQGQSMNTEAFF TGTGCCATCACCCAGGGGCAGAGCATGAACACTGAAGCTTTCTTT
16 TRBD1 TRBJ2-5 . TRBV5-1 CASSWGDRGSGETQYF TGCGCCAGCAGCTGGGGCGACAGGGGCAGTGGGGAGACCCAGTACTTC
16 TRBD1 TRBJ1-1 . TRBV27 CASSLSLGQGWTEAFF TGTGCCAGCAGTTTATCGTTGGGACAGGGATGGACTGAAGCTTTCTTT
14 . TRBJ1-6 . TRBV25-1 CASSEWGGNSPLHF TGTGCCAGCAGTGAATGGGGCGGAAATTCACCCCTCCACTTT
12 . TRBJ1-1 . TRBV5-1 CASSLTPTEAFF TGCGCCAGCAGCTTGACTCCCACTGAAGCTTTCTTT
15 TRBD2 TRBJ2-1 . TRBV27 CASSLASGGINEQFF TGTGCCAGCAGTTTGGCAAGCGGGGGGATCAATGAGCAGTTCTTC
13 . TRBJ2-7 . TRBV29-1 CSVLYPNGYEQYF TGCAGCGTTCTTTACCCGAATGGCTACGAGCAGTACTTC
14 . TRBJ1-2 once TRBV5-4 CASSSRDSLYGYTF TGTGCCAGCAGCTCCCGTGACAGCCTCTATGGCTACACCTTC
15 . TRBJ2-7 once TRBV28 CASSFSPVGVYEQYF TGTGCCAGCAGTTTTAGTCCCGTCGGGGTTTACGAGCAGTACTTC
12 . TRBJ1-5 . TRBV5-8 CASSLGHQPQHF TGTGCCAGCAGCTTGGGGCACCAGCCCCAGCATTTT
15 . TRBJ2-5 . TRBV9 CASSAQRGASETQYF TGTGCCAGCAGCGCGCAGAGGGGGGCAAGTGAGACCCAGTACTTC
14 TRBD1 TRBJ2-7 . TRBV9 CASSVSGTVDEQYF TGTGCCAGCAGCGTGTCCGGGACAGTCGACGAGCAGTACTTC
13 . TRBJ1-1 . TRBV27 CASSLGQGPEAFF TGTGCCAGCAGTTTAGGGCAGGGGCCTGAAGCTTTCTTT